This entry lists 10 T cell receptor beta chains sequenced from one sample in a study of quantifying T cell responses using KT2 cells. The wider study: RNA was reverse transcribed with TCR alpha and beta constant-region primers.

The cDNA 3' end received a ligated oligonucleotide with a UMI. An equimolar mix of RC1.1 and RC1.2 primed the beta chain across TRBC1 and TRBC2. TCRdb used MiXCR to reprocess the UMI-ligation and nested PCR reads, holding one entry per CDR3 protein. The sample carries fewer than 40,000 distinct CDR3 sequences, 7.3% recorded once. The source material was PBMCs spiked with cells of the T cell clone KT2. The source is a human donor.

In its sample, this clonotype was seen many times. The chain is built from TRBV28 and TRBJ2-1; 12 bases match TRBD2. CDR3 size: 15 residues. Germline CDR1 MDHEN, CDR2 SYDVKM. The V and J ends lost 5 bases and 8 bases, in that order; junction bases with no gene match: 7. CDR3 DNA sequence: TGTGCCAGCAGTCCCCTAGCGGGAGGGTCCGATGAGCAGTTCTTC. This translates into CASSPLAGGSDEQFF.

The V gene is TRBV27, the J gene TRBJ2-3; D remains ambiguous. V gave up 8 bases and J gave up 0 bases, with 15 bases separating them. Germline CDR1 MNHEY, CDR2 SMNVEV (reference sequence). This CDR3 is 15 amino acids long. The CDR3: CASSPGSLSTDTQYF. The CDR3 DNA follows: TGTGCCAGCTCACCGGGCTCCCTAAGCACAGATACGCAGTATTTT.

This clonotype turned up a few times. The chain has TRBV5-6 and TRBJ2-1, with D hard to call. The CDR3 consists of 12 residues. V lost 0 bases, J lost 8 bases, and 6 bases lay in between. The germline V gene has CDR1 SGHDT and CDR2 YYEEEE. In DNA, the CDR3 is TGTGCCAGCAGCTTGGTCAGCGATGAGCAGTTCTTC. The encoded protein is CASSLVSDEQFF.

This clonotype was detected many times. The CDR3 reads CSARVGNNLNNSPLHF. CDR3 nucleotide sequence: TGCAGTGCTAGAGTAGGCAACAACTTAAATAATTCACCCCTCCACTTT. The V call is TRBV20-1, the J call TRBJ1-6, with D unclear. V lost 1 base, J lost 5 bases, and 15 bases lay in between. Germline CDR1 DFQATT, CDR2 SNEGSKA (reference sequence). The CDR3 is made up of 16 amino acids.

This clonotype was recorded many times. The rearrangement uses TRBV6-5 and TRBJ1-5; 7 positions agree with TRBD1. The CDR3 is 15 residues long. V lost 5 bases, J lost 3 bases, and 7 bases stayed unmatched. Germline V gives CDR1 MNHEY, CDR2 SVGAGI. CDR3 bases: TGTGCCAGCAGTAGGACGGGACAGCTCAATCAGCCCCAGCATTTT. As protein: CASSRTGQLNQPQHF.

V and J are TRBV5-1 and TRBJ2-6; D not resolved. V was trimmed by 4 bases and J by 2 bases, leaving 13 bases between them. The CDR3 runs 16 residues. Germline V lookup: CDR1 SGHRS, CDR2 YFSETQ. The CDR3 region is CASSPISTTGANVLTF. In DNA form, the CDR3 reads TGCGCCAGCAGCCCAATCTCCACTACTGGGGCCAACGTCCTGACTTTC.

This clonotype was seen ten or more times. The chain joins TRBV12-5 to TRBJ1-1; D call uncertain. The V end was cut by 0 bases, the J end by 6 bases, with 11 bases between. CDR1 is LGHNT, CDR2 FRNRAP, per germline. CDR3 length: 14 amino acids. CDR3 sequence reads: CASGLVPFVPEAFF. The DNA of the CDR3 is TGTGCTAGTGGTTTGGTACCTTTTGTCCCTGAAGCTTTCTTT.

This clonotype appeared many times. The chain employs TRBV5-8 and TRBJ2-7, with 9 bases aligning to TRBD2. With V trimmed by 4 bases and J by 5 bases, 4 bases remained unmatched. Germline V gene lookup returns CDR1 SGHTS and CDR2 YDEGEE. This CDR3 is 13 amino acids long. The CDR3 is CASSPGTSNEQYF. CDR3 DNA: TGTGCCAGCAGCCCCGGGACTAGCAACGAGCAGTACTTC.

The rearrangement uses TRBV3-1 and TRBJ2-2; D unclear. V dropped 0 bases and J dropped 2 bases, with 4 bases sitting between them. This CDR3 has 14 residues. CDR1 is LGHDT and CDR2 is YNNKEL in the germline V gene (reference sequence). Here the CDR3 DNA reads TGTGCCAGCAGCCAAGACCACAACACCGGGGAGCTGTTTTTT. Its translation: CASSQDHNTGELFF.

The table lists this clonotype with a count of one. The CDR3 spells CASSLSPSAYTDTQYF. The CDR3 DNA reads TGTGCCAGCTCTCTGTCCCCCAGCGCATACACAGATACGCAGTATTTT. The chain has TRBV9 and TRBJ2-3; D not resolved. The CDR3 runs to 16 residues. V lost 7 bases to trimming and J lost 2 bases, with 20 bases between them. Germline loops: CDR1 SGDLS, CDR2 YYNGEE.